This T cell receptor beta chain derives from a study of blood T cell repertoires in COVID-19. At the level of the study: Sites in the United States, Italy and Spain provided acute and convalescent COVID-19 samples. Sources were T cells, B-cell-depleted T cells, or PBMCs; the material itself was cDNA or gDNA.

The germline V gene has CDR1 ENHRY and CDR2 SYGVKD. This CDR3 spans 16 amino acids. The V gene end was trimmed by 6 bases and the J gene end by 1 base; junction bases not matched to a gene: 11. The authors' processing: From reference gene primer amplification, estimates of nucleated cell counts were derived. Clones were sequenced by immunoSEQ multiplex PCR, and TCRdb holds only the in-frame ones, with some missing. V and J calls and clone size come straight from that table; D and trimming were deduced from the DNA. The data contain about 40,000 clones, 87% of them singletons. This chain uses TRBV10-3 with TRBJ1-1; 7 nucleotides align to TRBD1. The TCR comes from a man in his sixties with acute or convalescent COVID-19. What was sequenced was peripheral blood. CDR3 sequence: CAISPDRGQANTEAFF. The DNA for the CDR3 is TGTGCCATCAGCCCGGATAGGGGGCAGGCGAACACTGAAGCTTTCTTT.